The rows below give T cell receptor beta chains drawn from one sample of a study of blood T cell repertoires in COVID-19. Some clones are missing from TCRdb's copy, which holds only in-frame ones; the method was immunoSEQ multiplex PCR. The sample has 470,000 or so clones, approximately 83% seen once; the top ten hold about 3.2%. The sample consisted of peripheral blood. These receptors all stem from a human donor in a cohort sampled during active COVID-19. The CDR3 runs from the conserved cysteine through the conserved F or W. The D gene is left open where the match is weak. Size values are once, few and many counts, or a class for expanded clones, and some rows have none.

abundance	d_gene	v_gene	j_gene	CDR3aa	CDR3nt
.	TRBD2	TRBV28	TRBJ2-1	CASSPRGYLAGGYNEQFF	TGTGCCAGCAGCCCCCGGGGTTATTTAGCGGGAGGGTACAATGAGCAGTTCTTC
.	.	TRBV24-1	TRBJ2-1	CATGGRQDNEQFF	TGTGCCACCGGAGGAAGACAGGACAATGAGCAGTTCTTC
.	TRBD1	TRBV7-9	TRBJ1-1	CASSDRDSRDTEAFF	TGTGCCAGCAGCGACCGGGACAGTCGGGACACTGAAGCTTTCTTT
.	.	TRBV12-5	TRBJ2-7	CASGLTWDFITTYEQYF	TGTGCTAGTGGCCTAACCTGGGACTTCATTACTACCTACGAGCAGTACTTC
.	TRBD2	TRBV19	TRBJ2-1	CASSIGGGLAGSDNEQFF	TGTGCCAGTAGTATTGGAGGAGGCCTAGCGGGGAGCGACAATGAGCAGTTCTTC
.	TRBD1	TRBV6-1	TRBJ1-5	CASSEKGGQPQHF	TGTGCCAGCAGTGAAAAAGGGGGCCAGCCCCAGCATTTT
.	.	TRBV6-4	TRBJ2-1	CASSDSREAYNEQFF	TGTGCCAGCAGTGACTCAAGGGAGGCCTACAATGAGCAGTTCTTC
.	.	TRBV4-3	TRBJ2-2	CASSLKYGGSGELFF	TGCGCCAGCAGCCTCAAATACGGGGGATCCGGGGAGCTGTTTTTT
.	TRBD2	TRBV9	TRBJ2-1	CASTSGGLSTEQFF	TGTGCCAGCACCTCGGGGGGGCTCTCTACTGAGCAGTTCTTC
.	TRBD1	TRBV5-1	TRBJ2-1	CASSSNSLLGGGEQFF	TGCGCCAGCAGCTCAAACTCACTATTAGGGGGCGGTGAGCAGTTCTTC
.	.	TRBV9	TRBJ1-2	CASSPSPGQQYGYTF	TGTGCCAGCAGCCCGTCCCCTGGGCAGCAGTATGGCTACACCTTC
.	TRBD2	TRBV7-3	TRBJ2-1	CASSLGGRVSDEQFF	TGTGCCAGCAGCTTGGGCGGGAGGGTCTCTGATGAGCAGTTCTTC
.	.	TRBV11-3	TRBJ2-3	CASSFSPIPTDTQYF	TGTGCCAGCAGCTTTAGCCCAATCCCCACAGATACGCAGTATTTT
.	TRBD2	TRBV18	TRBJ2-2	CASSPDGLADTGELFF	TGTGCCAGCTCTCCCGATGGACTAGCGGACACCGGGGAGCTGTTTTTT
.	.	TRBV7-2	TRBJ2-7	CASSLAGVGEQYF	TGTGCCAGCAGCTTAGCGGGAGTCGGCGAGCAGTACTTC
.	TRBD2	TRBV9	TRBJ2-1	CASSPRGLAGGPSEQFF	TGTGCCAGCAGCCCACGAGGTCTAGCGGGAGGGCCGAGTGAGCAGTTCTTC
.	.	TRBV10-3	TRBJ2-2	CAIRGRGDTGELFF	TGTGCCATCCGGGGCAGGGGGGACACCGGGGAGCTGTTTTTT
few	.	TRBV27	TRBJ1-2	CASRWGRGNYGYTF	TGTGCCAGCAGGTGGGGTCGGGGGAACTATGGCTACACCTTC
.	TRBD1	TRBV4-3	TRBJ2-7	CASSQDPPGQGLSEQYF	TGCGCCAGCAGCCAAGATCCCCCGGGACAGGGTCTTAGCGAGCAGTACTTC
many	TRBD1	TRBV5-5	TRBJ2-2	CASSFRGGADTGELFF	TGTGCCAGCAGCTTCAGAGGGGGCGCCGACACCGGGGAGCTGTTTTTT
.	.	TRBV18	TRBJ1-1	CASSPVVTSNTEAFF	TGTGCCAGCTCACCAGTCGTGACATCGAACACTGAAGCTTTCTTT
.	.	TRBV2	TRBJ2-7	CASSEAVGGANPYTYEQYF	TGTGCCAGCAGTGAGGCGGTCGGAGGCGCTAACCCCTACACATACGAGCAGTACTTC
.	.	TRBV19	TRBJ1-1	CASSIQGPGTEAFF	TGTGCCAGTAGTATCCAGGGGCCGGGCACTGAAGCTTTCTTT
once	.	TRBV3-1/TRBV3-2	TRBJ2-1	CASRLGLVYNEQFF	TGTGCCAGCAGATTGGGACTCGTATACAATGAGCAGTTCTTC
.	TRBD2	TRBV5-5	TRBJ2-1	CASSARTSGRMADEQFF	TGTGCCAGCAGCGCGAGGACTAGCGGGAGAATGGCAGATGAGCAGTTCTTC
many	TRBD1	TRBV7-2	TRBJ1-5	CASSSRGQQPQHF	TGTGCCAGCAGCTCGAGGGGGCAACAGCCCCAGCATTTT
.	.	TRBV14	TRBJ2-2	CASRSGTTTGELFF	TGTGCCAGCAGATCCGGGACAACCACCGGGGAGCTGTTTTTT
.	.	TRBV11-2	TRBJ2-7	CASSLETSPPVYEQYF	TGTGCCAGCAGCTTAGAAACCTCACCACCGGTCTACGAGCAGTACTTC
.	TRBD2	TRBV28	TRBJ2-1	CASTPGGGGPGDEQFF	TGTGCCAGCACCCCCGGGGGGGGAGGGCCGGGGGATGAGCAGTTCTTC
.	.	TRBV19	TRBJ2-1	CASSLGLSYNEQFF	TGTGCCAGTAGTCTAGGACTTTCCTACAATGAGCAGTTCTTC
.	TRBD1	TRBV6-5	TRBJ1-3	CASRLGQWPGNTIYF	TGTGCCAGCCGGTTGGGACAGTGGCCTGGAAACACCATATATTTT
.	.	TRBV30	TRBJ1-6	CAWSVLYRERESPLHF	TGTGCCTGGAGTGTACTATACAGGGAAAGGGAATCACCCCTCCACTTT
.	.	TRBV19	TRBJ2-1	CASALLGSEQFF	TGTGCCAGTGCGCTACTAGGGAGTGAGCAGTTCTTC
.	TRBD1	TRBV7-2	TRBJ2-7	CASSPGGLLSYEQYF	TGTGCCAGCAGCCCAGGGGGCCTACTCTCCTACGAGCAGTACTTC
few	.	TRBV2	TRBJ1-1	CASSARGQGNTEAFF	TGTGCCAGCAGTGCCAGGGGCCAGGGGAACACTGAAGCTTTCTTT
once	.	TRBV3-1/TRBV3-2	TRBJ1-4	CASSLTESNEKLFF	TGTGCCAGCAGCCTGACAGAATCTAATGAAAAACTGTTTTTT
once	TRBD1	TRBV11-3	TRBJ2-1	CASSSGGSSYNEQFF	TGTGCCAGCAGCTCAGGGGGCAGTTCCTACAATGAGCAGTTCTTC
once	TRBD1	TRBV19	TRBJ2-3	CASSMPDRVPDTQYF	TGTGCCAGTAGTATGCCGGACAGGGTCCCAGATACGCAGTATTTT
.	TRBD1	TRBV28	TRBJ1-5	CASRPQGAGQPQHF	TGTGCCAGCAGACCGCAGGGGGCCGGTCAGCCCCAGCATTTT
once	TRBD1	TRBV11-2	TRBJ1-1	CASSLDQHRGVTEAFF	TGTGCCAGCAGCTTAGATCAGCACAGGGGGGTCACTGAAGCTTTCTTT
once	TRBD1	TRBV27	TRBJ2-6	CASSLTGVSGANVLTF	TGTGCCAGCAGTTTGACAGGGGTATCTGGGGCCAACGTCCTGACTTTC
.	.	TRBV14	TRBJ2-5	CASSQDPGVETQYF	TGTGCCAGCAGCCAAGATCCAGGGGTAGAGACCCAGTACTTC
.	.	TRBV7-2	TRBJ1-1	CASSPTGQNTEAFF	TGTGCCAGCAGCCCCACAGGGCAGAACACTGAAGCTTTCTTT
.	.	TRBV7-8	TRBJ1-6	CASSLEVPRGQTNSPLHF	TGTGCCAGCAGCTTAGAGGTACCGCGGGGCCAGACTAATTCACCCCTCCACTTT
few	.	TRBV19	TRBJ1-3	CATETGSSGNTIYF	TGTGCCACTGAGACCGGGAGCTCTGGAAACACCATATATTTT
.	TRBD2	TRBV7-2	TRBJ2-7	CASSLRLAGHYEQYF	TGTGCCAGCAGCTTGAGACTAGCGGGACATTACGAGCAGTACTTC
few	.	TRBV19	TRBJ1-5	CASSIRGSNQPQHF	TGTGCCAGTAGTATTAGAGGTAGCAATCAGCCCCAGCATTTT
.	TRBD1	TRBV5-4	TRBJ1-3	CASSLAGGPGNTIYF	TGTGCCAGCAGCTTAGCAGGGGGTCCTGGAAACACCATATATTTT
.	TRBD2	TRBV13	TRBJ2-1	CASSLKAGGSNEQFF	TGTGCCAGCAGCTTAAAGGCGGGAGGGAGTAATGAGCAGTTCTTC